The 13 T cell receptor beta chains in this list originate from one sample, sequenced in a study of T cells in Graves' hyperthyroidism and ophthalmopathy. RNA transcripts gave rise to amplified TCR beta CDR3 regions. The HTBI set primed first-round TCR CDR3 RT-PCR. TCRdb reprocessed the multiplex PCR reads with MiXCR, giving one entry per CDR3 protein. The sample shows 350,000 or so distinct CDR3 sequences, 20% to 25% of them seen only once. Sequences were obtained from blood. The receptor set was obtained from a woman in her 50s with Graves' hyperthyroidism.

The chain employs TRBV6-2 or TRBV6-3 and TRBJ1-4; D remains ambiguous. V lost 5 bases, J lost 8 bases, and 18 bases lay in between. This CDR3 is 15 amino acids long. Germline loops: CDR1 MNHEY, CDR2 SVGEGT. CDR3 coding DNA: TGTGCCAGCAGTCCTCATGGGTTGGGTGGAGAAAAACTGTTTTTT. This codes for CASSPHGLGGEKLFF.

This clonotype came up a few times. The DNA of the CDR3 is TGTGCCTGCACAAGGGGAGCGGTGGGCGCCGGGGAGCTGTTTTTT. Translation gives CACTRGAVGAGELFF. This chain uses TRBV30 with TRBJ2-2; either TRBD1 or TRBD2 may fit D (5 bases each). This CDR3 comprises 15 residues. V lost 6 bases and J lost 6, with 20 bases in between. CDR1 is GTSNPN and CDR2 is SVGIG in the germline V gene (reference sequence). Supplemented by reference TRBV30 and TRBJ2-2, the full variable domain reads SQTIHQWPATLVQPVGSPLSLECTVEGTSNPNLYWYRQAAGRGLQLLFYSVGIGQISSEVPQNLSASRPQDRQFILSSKKLLLSDSGFYLCACTRGAVGAGELFFGEGSRLTVL.

In its sample, this clonotype was seen many times. At one end the junction does not follow the germline gene, possibly because of a read error. The chain combines TRBV11-3 with TRBJ1-1; 8 bases map to TRBD1. This CDR3 spans 13 amino acids. The V gene's germline CDR1 is SGHNT and CDR2 YENEEA. CDR3 protein: CASSLGTGTEAFF. DNA of the CDR3: TGCGCCAGCAGCCTAGGGACAGGCACTGAAGCTTTCTTT.

The V call is TRBV28, the J call TRBJ2-7; possible D gene TRBD2, 7 bases. CDR3 size: 14 residues. Per the germline V gene, CDR1 is MDHEN and CDR2 is SYDVKM. V lost 2 bases and J lost 3, with 11 bases in between. The CDR3 DNA reads as TGTGCCAGCAGTTTAGGGAGGGGGAACTACGAGCAGTACTTC. Its protein is CASSLGRGNYEQYF. Full variable domain (missing parts from reference TRBV28 and TRBJ2-7): DVKVTQSSRYLVKRTGEKVFLECVQDMDHENMFWYRQDPGLGLRLIYFSYDVKMKEKGDIPEGYSVSREKKERFSLILESASTNQTSMYLCASSLGRGNYEQYFGPGTRLTVT.

This clonotype occurred a few times. The V gene is TRBV7-3, the J gene TRBJ2-1; TRBD2 matches 9 bases. Trimming removed 4 bases from V and 9 bases from J; junction bases left unmatched: 10. The CDR3 length is 15 residues. From germline, CDR1 is SGHTA and CDR2 FQGTGA. The CDR3 sequence is CASSSGLAQATEQFF. The DNA for the CDR3 is TGTGCCAGCAGCTCCGGACTAGCGCAAGCCACTGAGCAGTTCTTC.

The chain carries TRBV20-1 and TRBJ2-7; D not certain. The CDR3 is 10 amino acids. CDR1 and CDR2 from the germline V gene are DFQATT and SNEGSKA (reference sequence). Trimming removed 4 bases from V and 7 bases from J, with 8 bases in between. Written as DNA, the CDR3 is TGCAGTGCTACTTACGGTGAGCAGTACTTC. Encoded protein: CSATYGEQYF.

This clonotype was seen many times. The gene calls are TRBV11-2 and TRBJ2-2; TRBD2 is a possible D gene (6 bases). Germline assignment: CDR1 SGHAT and CDR2 FQNNGV. V gave up 7 bases and J gave up 1 base, with 10 bases separating them. The CDR3 spans 14 residues. The CDR3 DNA follows: TGTGCCAGCACACCGGGACTGAACACCGGGGAGCTGTTTTTT. This translates into CASTPGLNTGELFF. Full variable domain (outside the CDR3, taken from reference TRBV11-2 and TRBJ2-2): EAGVAQSPRYKIIEKRQSVAFWCNPISGHATLYWYQQILGQGPKLLIQFQNNGVVDDSQLPKDRFSAERLKGVDSTLKIQPAKLEDSAVYLCASTPGLNTGELFFGEGSRLTVL.

This clonotype has ten or more counts. The CDR3 region is CASSARARTPDNQPQHF. CDR3 DNA sequence: TGTGCCAGCAGCGCCAGGGCCAGGACCCCAGACAATCAGCCCCAGCATTTT. The V gene is TRBV11-2, the J gene TRBJ1-5; a weak D match, TRBD1 (5 bases). The germline gives CDR1 SGHAT, CDR2 FQNNGV. CDR3 length: 17 residues. Between the trimmed V and J ends, which lost 5 bases and 3 bases, there was a span of 20 bases.

This clonotype came up many times. The chain is built from TRBV28 and TRBJ2-7; 10 bases match TRBD2. With V trimmed by 5 bases and J by 3 bases, 16 bases remained unmatched. Looked up from germline, CDR1 is MDHEN and CDR2 is SYDVKM. The CDR3 covers 18 residues. The CDR3: CASSPGTGWTSGYYEQYF. CDR3 DNA sequence: TGTGCCAGCAGTCCCGGGACGGGTTGGACTAGCGGTTACTACGAGCAGTACTTC.

V gene TRBV6-2 or TRBV6-3 combines with J gene TRBJ2-4; 8 bases match TRBD2. Germline V lookup: CDR1 MNHEY, CDR2 SVGEGT. J lost 0 bases, V lost 5 bases, and 9 bases had no gene match. The CDR3 covers 17 residues. The CDR3 region is CASSALGLGLAKNIQYF. DNA for the CDR3: TGTGCCAGCAGTGCGTTGGGACTAGGCCTAGCCAAAAACATTCAGTACTTC.

This clonotype showed up many times. The genes are TRBV3-1 and TRBJ2-1; D is perhaps TRBD2 (5 bases). The germline V gene has CDR1 LGHDT and CDR2 YNNKEL (reference sequence). V dropped 4 bases and J dropped 4 bases, with 11 bases sitting between them. This CDR3 is 14 amino acids long. The CDR3: CASSPGWEYNEQFF. CDR3 bases: TGTGCCAGCAGCCCCGGGTGGGAGTACAATGAGCAGTTCTTC.

The chain is built from TRBV12-3 or TRBV12-4 and TRBJ2-5, with TRBD1 matching over 9 bases. V shed 0 bases, J shed 4 bases, and the junction held 3 bases outside the gene matches. This CDR3 contains 15 residues. DNA of the CDR3: TGTGCCAGCAGTTTAGCCCGGGGACAGGGAGAGACCCAGTACTTC. Translating it yields CASSLARGQGETQYF.

This clonotype was seen ten or more times. The chain links TRBV2 to TRBJ1-2, with D tentatively TRBD1 (5 bases). CDR3 length: 12 amino acids. The germline V and J ends were trimmed by 6 bases and 5 bases, with 10 bases remaining between them. CDR1 and CDR2 (germline): SNHLY, FYNNEI. CDR3 sequence (DNA): TGTGCCAGCAGCGGGGGTTTTTATGGCTACACCTTC. Amino acids: CASSGGFYGYTF.